This T cell receptor beta chain was sequenced for a study of blood T cells in healthy people across ages. Study-wide results and caveats: Age advanced and TCR beta diversity per million T cells fell, roughly linearly. Higher diversity and more naive CD4+ cells were features of long-lived donors, compared to aged donors. Unsorted PBMCs blocked a conclusive comparison of naive and antigen-experienced cells.

This CDR3 contains 14 residues. V lost 5 bases, J lost 2 bases, and 13 bases lay in between. In germline, CDR1 is SGHRS, CDR2 YFSETQ. The authors ran a second PCR of roughly 6 to 12 cycles using a sample-barcoded 5' primer and a J-beta primer mix. TCRdb itself ran the 5' RACE reads through MiXCR, one entry per CDR3 protein. The sample has 910,000 or so distinct CDR3 sequences; roughly 51% are singletons. This clonotype was observed a few times. Its antigen is undetermined. Per sample, at least 5 micrograms of total RNA were extracted. The chain recombines TRBV5-1 with TRBJ2-5; D perhaps matches TRBD1 (7 bases). Sequences were obtained from blood. The TCR comes from a woman aged 55-70 years in good health. DNA of the CDR3: TGCGCCAGCAGTCGCGCGGGACAGCAAGAGACCCAGTACTTC. Residues: CASSRAGQQETQYF.